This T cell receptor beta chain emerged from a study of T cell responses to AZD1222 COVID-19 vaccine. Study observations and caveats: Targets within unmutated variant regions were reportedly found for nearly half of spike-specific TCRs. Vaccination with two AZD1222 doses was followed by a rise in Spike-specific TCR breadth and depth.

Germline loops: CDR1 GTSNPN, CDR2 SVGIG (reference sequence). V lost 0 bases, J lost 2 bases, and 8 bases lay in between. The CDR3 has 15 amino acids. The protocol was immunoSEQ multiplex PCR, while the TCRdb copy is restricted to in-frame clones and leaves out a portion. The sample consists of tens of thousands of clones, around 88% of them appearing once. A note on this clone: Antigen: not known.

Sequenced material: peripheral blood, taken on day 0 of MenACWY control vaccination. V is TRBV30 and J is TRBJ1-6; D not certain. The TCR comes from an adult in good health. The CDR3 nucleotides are TGTGCCTGGAGTGTACGATCCGCCTATAATTCACCCCTCCACTTT. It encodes CAWSVRSAYNSPLHF.